Detailed here is one T cell receptor beta chain. Antigen specificity is unknown. Positively selected for CCR7, the CD45RO-negative cells used as naive CD8 cells excluded terminally differentiated effector memory CD45RA+ cells. The data originate from a study of shared clonotypes between healthy human individuals. Study in general: Three plates each covered CD4 naive and memory; CD8 naive two, CD8 memory one. Study conclusions and caveats: Sharing across a few donors was seen in 4% to 5% of naive CD4 clonotypes. Memory subsets generally showed smaller estimated richness than naive subsets did.

The assay was immunoSEQ multiplex PCR, and TCRdb's table has in-frame clones only and misses some. The sample includes around 1,900,000 clones, roughly 93% of them seen just once. The germline V gene encodes CDR1 LGHNA and CDR2 YNFKEQ. J gave up 3 bases and V 0 bases, and 6 bases lay outside the gene matches. The CDR3 is 16 amino acids. Sequences were obtained from naive CD8+ T cells from PBMCs. This sequence was found in a man aged 18 to 29 in good health. Some clones in this sample may be carry-over from other donors' samples. This chain joins TRBV4-2 and TRBJ2-7; 9 nucleotides match TRBD1. CDR3 coding DNA: TGTGCCAGCAGCCAAGATCCGGACAGGGGTGTCTACGAGCAGTACTTC. Protein product: CASSQDPDRGVYEQYF.